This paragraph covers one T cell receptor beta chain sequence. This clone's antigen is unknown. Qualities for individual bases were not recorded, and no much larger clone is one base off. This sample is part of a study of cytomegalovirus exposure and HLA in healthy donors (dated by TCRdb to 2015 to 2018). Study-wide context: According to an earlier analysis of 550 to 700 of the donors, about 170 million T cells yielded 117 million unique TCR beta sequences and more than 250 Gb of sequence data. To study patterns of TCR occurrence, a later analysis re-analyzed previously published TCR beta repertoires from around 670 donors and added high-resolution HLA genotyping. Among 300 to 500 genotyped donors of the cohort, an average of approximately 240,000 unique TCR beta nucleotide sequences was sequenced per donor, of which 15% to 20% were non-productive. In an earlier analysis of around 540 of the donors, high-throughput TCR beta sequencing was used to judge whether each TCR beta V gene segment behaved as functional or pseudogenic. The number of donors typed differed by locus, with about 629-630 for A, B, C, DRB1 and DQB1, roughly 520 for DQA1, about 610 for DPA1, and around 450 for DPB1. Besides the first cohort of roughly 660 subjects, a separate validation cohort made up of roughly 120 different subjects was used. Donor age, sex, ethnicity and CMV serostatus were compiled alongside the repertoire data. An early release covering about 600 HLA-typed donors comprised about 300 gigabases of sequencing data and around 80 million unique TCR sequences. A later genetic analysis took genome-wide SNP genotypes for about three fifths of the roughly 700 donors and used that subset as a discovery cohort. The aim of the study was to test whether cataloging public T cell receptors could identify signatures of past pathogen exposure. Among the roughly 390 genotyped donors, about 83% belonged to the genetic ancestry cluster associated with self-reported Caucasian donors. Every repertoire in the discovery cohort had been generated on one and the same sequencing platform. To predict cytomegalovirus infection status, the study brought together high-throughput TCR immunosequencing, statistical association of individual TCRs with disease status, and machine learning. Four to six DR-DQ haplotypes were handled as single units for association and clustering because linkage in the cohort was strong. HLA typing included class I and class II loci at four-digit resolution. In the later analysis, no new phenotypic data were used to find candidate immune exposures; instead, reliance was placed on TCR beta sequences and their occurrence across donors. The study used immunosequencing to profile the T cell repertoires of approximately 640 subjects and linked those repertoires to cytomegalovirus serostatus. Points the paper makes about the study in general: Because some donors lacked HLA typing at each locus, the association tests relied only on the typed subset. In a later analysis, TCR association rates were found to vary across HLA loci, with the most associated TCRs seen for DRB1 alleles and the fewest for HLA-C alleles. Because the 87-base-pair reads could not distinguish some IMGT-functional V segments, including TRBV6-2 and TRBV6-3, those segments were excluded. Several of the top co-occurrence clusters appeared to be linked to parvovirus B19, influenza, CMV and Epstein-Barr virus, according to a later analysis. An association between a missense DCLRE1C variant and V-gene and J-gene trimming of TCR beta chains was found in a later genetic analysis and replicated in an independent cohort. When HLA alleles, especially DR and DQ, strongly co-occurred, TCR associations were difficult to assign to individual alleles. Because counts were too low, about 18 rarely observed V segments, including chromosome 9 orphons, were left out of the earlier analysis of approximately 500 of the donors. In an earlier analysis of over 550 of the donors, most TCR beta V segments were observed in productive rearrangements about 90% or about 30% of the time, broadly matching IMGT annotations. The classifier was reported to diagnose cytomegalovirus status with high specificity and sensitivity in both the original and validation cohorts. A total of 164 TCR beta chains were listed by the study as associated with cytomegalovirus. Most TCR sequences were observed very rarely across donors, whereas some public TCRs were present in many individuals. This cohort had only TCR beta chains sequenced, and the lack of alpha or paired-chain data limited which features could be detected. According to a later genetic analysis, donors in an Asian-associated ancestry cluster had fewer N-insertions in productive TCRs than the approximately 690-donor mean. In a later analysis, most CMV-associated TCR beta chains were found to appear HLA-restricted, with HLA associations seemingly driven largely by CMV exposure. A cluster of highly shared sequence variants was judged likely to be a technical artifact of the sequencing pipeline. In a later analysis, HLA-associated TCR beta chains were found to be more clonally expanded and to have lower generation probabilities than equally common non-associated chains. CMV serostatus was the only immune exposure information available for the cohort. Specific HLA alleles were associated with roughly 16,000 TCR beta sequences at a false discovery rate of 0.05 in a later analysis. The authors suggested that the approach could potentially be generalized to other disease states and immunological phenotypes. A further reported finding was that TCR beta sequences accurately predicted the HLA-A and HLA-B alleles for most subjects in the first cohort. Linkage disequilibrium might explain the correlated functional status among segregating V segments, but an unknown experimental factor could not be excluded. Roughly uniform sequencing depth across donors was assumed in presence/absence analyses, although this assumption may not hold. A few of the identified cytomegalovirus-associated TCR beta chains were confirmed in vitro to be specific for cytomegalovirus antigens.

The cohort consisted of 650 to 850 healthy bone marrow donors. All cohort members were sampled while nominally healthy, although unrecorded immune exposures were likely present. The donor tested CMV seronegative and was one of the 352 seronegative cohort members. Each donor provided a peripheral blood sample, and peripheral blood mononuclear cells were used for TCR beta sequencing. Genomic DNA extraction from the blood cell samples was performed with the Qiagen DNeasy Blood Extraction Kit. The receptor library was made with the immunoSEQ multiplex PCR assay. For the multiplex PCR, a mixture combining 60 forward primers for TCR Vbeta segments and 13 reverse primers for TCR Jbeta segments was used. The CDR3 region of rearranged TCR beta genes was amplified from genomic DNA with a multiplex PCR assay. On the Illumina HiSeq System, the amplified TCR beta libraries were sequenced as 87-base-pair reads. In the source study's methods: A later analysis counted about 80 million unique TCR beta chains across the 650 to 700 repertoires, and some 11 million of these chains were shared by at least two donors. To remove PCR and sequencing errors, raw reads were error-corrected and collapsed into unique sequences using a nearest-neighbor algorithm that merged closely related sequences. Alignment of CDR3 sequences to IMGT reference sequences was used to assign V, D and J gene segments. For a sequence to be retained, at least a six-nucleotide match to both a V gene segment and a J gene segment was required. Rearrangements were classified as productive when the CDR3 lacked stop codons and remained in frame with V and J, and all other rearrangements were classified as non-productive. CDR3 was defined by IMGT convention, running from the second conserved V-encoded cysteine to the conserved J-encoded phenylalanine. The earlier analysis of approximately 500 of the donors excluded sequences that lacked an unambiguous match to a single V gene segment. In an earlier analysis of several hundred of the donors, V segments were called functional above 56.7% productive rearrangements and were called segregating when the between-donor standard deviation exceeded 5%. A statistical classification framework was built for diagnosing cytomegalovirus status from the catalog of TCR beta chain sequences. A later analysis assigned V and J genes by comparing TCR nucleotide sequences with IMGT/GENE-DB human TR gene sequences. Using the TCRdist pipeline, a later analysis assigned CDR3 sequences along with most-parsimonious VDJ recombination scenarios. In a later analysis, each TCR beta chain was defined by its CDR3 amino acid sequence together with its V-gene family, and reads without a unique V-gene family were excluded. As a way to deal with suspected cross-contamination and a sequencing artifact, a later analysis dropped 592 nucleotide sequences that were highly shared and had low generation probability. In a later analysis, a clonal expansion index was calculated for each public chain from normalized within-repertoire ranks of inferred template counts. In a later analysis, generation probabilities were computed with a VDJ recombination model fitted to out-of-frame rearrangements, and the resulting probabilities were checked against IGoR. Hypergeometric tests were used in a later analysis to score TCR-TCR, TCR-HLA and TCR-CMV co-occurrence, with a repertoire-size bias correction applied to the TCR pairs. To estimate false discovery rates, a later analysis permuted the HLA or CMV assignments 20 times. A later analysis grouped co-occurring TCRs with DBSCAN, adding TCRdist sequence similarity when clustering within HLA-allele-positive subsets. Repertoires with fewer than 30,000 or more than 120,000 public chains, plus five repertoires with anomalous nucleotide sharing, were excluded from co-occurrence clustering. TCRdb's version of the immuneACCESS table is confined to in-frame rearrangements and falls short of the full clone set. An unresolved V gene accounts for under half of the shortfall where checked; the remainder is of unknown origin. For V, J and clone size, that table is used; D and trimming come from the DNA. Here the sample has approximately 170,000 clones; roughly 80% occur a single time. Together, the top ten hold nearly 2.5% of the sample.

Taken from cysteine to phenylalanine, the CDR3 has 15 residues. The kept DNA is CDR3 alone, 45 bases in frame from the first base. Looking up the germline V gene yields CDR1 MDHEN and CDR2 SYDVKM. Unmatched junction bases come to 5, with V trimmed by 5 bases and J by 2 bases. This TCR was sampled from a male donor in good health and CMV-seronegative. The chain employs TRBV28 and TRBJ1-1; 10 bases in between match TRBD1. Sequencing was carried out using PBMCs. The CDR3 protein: CASSLATGGNTEAFF. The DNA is TGTGCCAGCAGTCTCGCGACAGGGGGCAACACTGAAGCTTTCTTT.